This T cell receptor (beta chain) originates from a study of cytomegalovirus exposure and HLA in healthy donors. This clone was recorded once. The antigen is unknown. Everyone who donated was a healthy bone marrow donor. Findings and caveats of the study: The authors enumerated under 200 TCR beta chains as linked to cytomegalovirus. The likely explanation for a cluster of highly shared sequence variants was sequencing artifact.

PCR involved 60 Vbeta and 13 Jbeta primers. Clones were read by immunoSEQ multiplex PCR, and TCRdb kept only the in-frame ones, dropping some. The table includes tens of thousands of clones, around three quarters detected once. This clonotype originated in a man aged 35 to 55 in good health and CMV-seronegative. Sequencing used PBMCs.

CDR3 coding DNA: TGCAGCGTTCGGGGGACTAGCGGGAGCACAGATACGCAGTATTTT. Translated, it gives CSVRGTSGSTDTQYF. The rearrangement links TRBV29-1 to TRBJ2-3; 12 nucleotides agree with TRBD2. The junction had 3 bases not matched to a gene; V was cut back by 5 bases and J by 0 bases. There are 15 residues in the CDR3. CDR1 is SQVTM and CDR2 is ANQGSEA in the germline V gene.